The rows below give T cell receptor beta chains drawn from one sample of a study of OX40 agonist ivuxolimab in advanced cancers. Generated by immunoSEQ multiplex PCR, the TCRdb table keeps only in-frame clones and is missing some. This table has approximately 45,000 clones, approximately 86% appearing once. Material: CD4+ or CD8+ T cells sorted from blood, obtained in a trial of the OX40 agonist ivuxolimab. All receptors come from an adult with an advanced solid tumor such as melanoma, head and neck, liver or kidney cancer. Each CDR3 is given with its conserved first and last residue. The order of the fields is D gene, clone size, V gene, J gene, CDR3 protein, CDR3 DNA. D genes are given only for firm matches. Some rows have no size entry. The others give once, few or many, or a class for an expanded clone.

.	few	TRBV10-2	TRBJ2-5	CASSATWETQYF	TGCGCCAGCAGTGCCACCTGGGAGACCCAGTACTTC
.	once	TRBV9	TRBJ1-1	CASSVGGAEAFF	TGTGCCAGCAGCGTAGGGGGGGCTGAAGCTTTCTTT
.	.	TRBV29-1	TRBJ1-2	CSVEEDYGYTF	TGCAGCGTTGAGGAAGACTATGGCTACACCTTC
.	medium-sized	TRBV7-9	TRBJ1-1	CASRQDSLNTEAFF	TGTGCCAGCAGACAAGACAGCTTGAACACTGAAGCTTTCTTT
.	few	TRBV19	TRBJ1-2	CASSIPGDYGYTF	TGTGCCAGTAGTATACCAGGGGACTATGGCTACACCTTC
.	.	TRBV6-1	TRBJ2-2	CASSEAGTGELFF	TGTGCCAGCAGTGAAGCGGGCACCGGGGAGCTGTTTTTT
.	.	TRBV4-3	TRBJ1-1	CASSQDSGGEAFF	TGCGCCAGCAGCCAAGATTCGGGGGGGGAAGCTTTCTTT
TRBD1	.	TRBV7-6	TRBJ2-7	CAGTETGGNSYEQYF	TGTGCCGGTACAGAGACAGGGGGCAACTCTTACGAGCAGTACTTC
.	.	TRBV18	TRBJ2-1	CASSLGLEPYNEQFF	TGTGCCAGCTCACTGGGCCTCGAGCCCTACAATGAGCAGTTCTTC
.	.	TRBV6-4	TRBJ2-2	CASSGGQDTGELFF	TGTGCCAGCAGTGGGGGGCAAGACACCGGGGAGCTGTTTTTT
.	.	TRBV10-2	TRBJ1-2	CASSEVGFNYGYTF	TGCGCCAGCAGTGAGGTGGGGTTTAACTATGGCTACACCTTC
TRBD2	.	TRBV9	TRBJ2-7	CASSVELAAPFYEQYF	TGTGCCAGCAGCGTAGAACTAGCGGCTCCCTTCTACGAGCAGTACTTC
TRBD2	.	TRBV14	TRBJ2-3	CASSQGTSGTDTQYF	TGTGCCAGCAGCCAAGGGACTAGCGGCACAGATACGCAGTATTTT
.	.	TRBV4-1	TRBJ2-7	CASSQDDSYEQYF	TGCGCCAGCAGCCAAGACGACTCCTACGAGCAGTACTTC
.	.	TRBV9	TRBJ1-5	CASSPSGTQPQHF	TGTGCCAGCAGCCCTTCCGGAACTCAGCCCCAGCATTTT
TRBD1	.	TRBV5-6	TRBJ2-5	CASSFRTGGAETQYF	TGTGCCAGCAGCTTCCGGACAGGGGGGGCGGAGACCCAGTACTTC
.	.	TRBV10-2	TRBJ1-5	CASSVSGYQPQHF	TGCGCCAGCAGTGTCTCCGGGTATCAGCCCCAGCATTTT
TRBD2	.	TRBV6-1	TRBJ2-3	CASSGTSGGRDTQYF	TGTGCCAGCAGTGGGACTAGCGGGGGCAGAGATACGCAGTATTTT
TRBD1	.	TRBV7-6	TRBJ1-2	CASSERSGQVSGYTF	TGTGCCAGCAGCGAGAGGTCGGGACAGGTCTCTGGCTACACCTTC
.	.	TRBV19	TRBJ1-6	CASSMFGEASPLHF	TGTGCCAGTAGTATGTTTGGAGAAGCCTCACCCCTCCACTTT
.	.	TRBV27	TRBJ2-7	CASSLFRDTTHEQYF	TGTGCCAGCAGTTTATTTCGGGACACGACCCACGAGCAGTACTTC
.	once	TRBV6-5	TRBJ2-1	CASSSVGGYNEQFF	TGTGCCAGCAGTTCGGTTGGGGGGTACAATGAGCAGTTCTTC
.	.	TRBV27	TRBJ1-1	CASSLFPAGNTEAFF	TGTGCCAGCAGTTTATTCCCTGCGGGGAACACTGAAGCTTTCTTT
.	.	TRBV28	TRBJ2-1	CASSLSPVLNEQFF	TGTGCCAGCAGTTTATCCCCGGTCCTCAATGAGCAGTTCTTC
TRBD1	.	TRBV19	TRBJ2-1	CASSMDRGQGNEQFF	TGTGCCAGTAGTATGGACAGGGGGCAGGGTAATGAGCAGTTCTTC
TRBD1	.	TRBV7-2	TRBJ1-2	CASSPWTGAFYGYTF	TGTGCCAGCAGCCCTTGGACAGGGGCGTTCTATGGCTACACCTTC
TRBD1	.	TRBV5-6	TRBJ1-2	CASSFLTGVWGYTF	TGTGCCAGCAGCTTTTTGACAGGGGTCTGGGGCTACACCTTC
.	.	TRBV19	TRBJ2-2	CASSIGAGRWSGELFF	TGTGCCAGTAGTATCGGTGCAGGGAGGTGGTCCGGGGAGCTGTTTTTT
TRBD1	.	TRBV27	TRBJ1-3	CASSSTGGAGNTIYF	TGTGCCAGCAGTTCCACAGGGGGAGCTGGAAACACCATATATTTT
TRBD1	.	TRBV27	TRBJ2-3	CASSPGTGGWTDTQYF	TGTGCCAGCAGTCCCGGGACAGGGGGCTGGACAGATACGCAGTATTTT
TRBD1	.	TRBV7-2	TRBJ1-2	CASSDQGEEYGYTF	TGTGCCAGCAGCGACCAGGGGGAGGAGTATGGCTACACCTTC